This T cell receptor (beta chain) was sequenced during a study of T cells after yellow fever vaccination. Looking at the study overall: Fractions of limited cellularity were prepared by means of SMART-Seq v4 Ultra Low Input.

TCR cDNA was made by 5'RACE template switching, adding a universal primer site and UMIs. MiXCR, run by TCRdb on the 5' RACE reads, gives a single entry per CDR3 protein. Here the sample spans about 630,000 distinct CDR3 sequences, approximately 13% being singletons. Study results and limitations: Boosting was followed by the reappearance of most primary-vaccination clones (around 95% CD4, about 88% CD8). Of the clonotypes, a small share occurred in both CD4 and CD8 compartments.

This clonotype was detected many times. The antigen is undetermined. This CDR3 contains 16 residues. Germline-derived CDR1 and CDR2 are SGHTA and FQGTGA. After removal of 2 bases from V and 5 bases from J, the junction contained 6 bases not matched to a gene. The specimen comprised PBMCs, sampled on the day of the yellow fever booster vaccination. The sequence derives from a man aged 30 to 39 who received the YFV17D yellow fever vaccine. The V and J genes are TRBV7-3 and TRBJ2-1; TRBD1 agrees at 10 bases. The CDR3 DNA follows: TGTGCCAGCAGCTTATCTGGGACAGGGGCCGACAATGAGCAGTTCTTC. Amino acid sequence: CASSLSGTGADNEQFF.